These 32 T cell receptor beta chains were sequenced from one sample in a study of cytomegalovirus exposure and HLA in healthy donors. PCR used 60 Vbeta primers and 13 Jbeta primers. The protocol was immunoSEQ multiplex PCR, while the TCRdb copy is restricted to in-frame clones and leaves out a portion. This table has some 120,000 clones, around 77% appearing once. Sequencing was carried out using PBMCs. Receptors were obtained from a man aged 45-65 years in good health and CMV-seronegative.

Here the CDR3 reads CASSYPATGREPQHF. CDR3 DNA: TGTGCCAGCAGTTACCCAGCGACAGGGCGAGAGCCCCAGCATTTT. This chain joins TRBV6-6 and TRBJ1-5; 7 bases fit TRBD1. V gave up 2 bases and J gave up 8 bases; unmatched junction bases: 9. This CDR3 comprises 15 residues. CDR1 MNHNY and CDR2 SVGAGI come from the germline V gene (reference sequence).

The chain combines TRBV5-6 with TRBJ1-2; 7 bases line up with TRBD1. J lost 5 bases, V lost 4 bases, and 11 bases had no gene match. Germline loops: CDR1 SGHDT, CDR2 YYEEEE. There are 15 residues in the CDR3. CDR3 sequence (DNA): TGTGCCAGCAGCCCGAGAACAGGGGCCGGGTATGGCTACACCTTC. The encoded protein is CASSPRTGAGYGYTF.

This chain links TRBV4-1 with TRBJ1-4; 8 nucleotides line up with TRBD1. Trimming removed 3 bases from V and 7 bases from J; junction bases left unmatched: 7. The CDR3 has 15 residues. Germline V gives CDR1 MGHRA, CDR2 YSYEKL. CDR3 residues: CASSQAGTGGEKLFF. As DNA, the CDR3 is TGCGCCAGCAGCCAGGCCGGGACAGGTGGTGAAAAACTGTTTTTT.

V usage is TRBV6-5 and J usage is TRBJ1-5; 9 bases agree with TRBD1. V lost 4 bases and J lost 5; bases outside the gene matches: 3. Germline V gene sequence: CDR1 MNHEY, CDR2 SVGAGI. The CDR3 extends over 14 amino acids. The CDR3 is CASSLDRGYQPQHF. DNA for the CDR3: TGTGCCAGCAGTTTGGACAGGGGCTATCAGCCCCAGCATTTT.

V gene TRBV11-3 combines with J gene TRBJ2-1; D is unresolved. CDR1 and CDR2 (germline): SGHNT, YENEEA. V shed 2 bases and J shed 0 bases, with 5 bases lying between them. The CDR3 has 14 amino acids. The CDR3 bases are TGTGCCAGCAGCTTATATAGCTCCTACAATGAGCAGTTCTTC. Its protein is CASSLYSSYNEQFF. The full variable domain, its missing parts supplied by reference TRBV11-3 and TRBJ2-1, is EAGVVQSPRYKIIEKKQPVAFWCNPISGHNTLYWYLQNLGQGPELLIRYENEEAVDDSQLPKDRFSAERLKGVDSTLKIQPAELGDSAVYLCASSLYSSYNEQFFGPGTRLTVL.

The genes are TRBV5-1 and TRBJ2-7; 13 bases map to TRBD2. Germline assignment: CDR1 SGHRS and CDR2 YFSETQ. The CDR3 extends over 18 amino acids. V was clipped by 4 bases and J by 3 bases; unmatched bases: 13. CDR3 sequence reads: CASSRDALLAGGRYEQYF. CDR3 coding DNA: TGCGCCAGCAGCAGAGATGCCCTACTAGCGGGAGGGCGCTACGAGCAGTACTTC.

The chain has TRBV11-2 and TRBJ2-5; 9 bases are shared with TRBD1. The ends lost 3 bases at V and 5 bases at J; junction bases unmatched: 7. This CDR3 contains 15 residues. Germline CDR1 SGHAT, CDR2 FQNNGV. The CDR3 nucleotides read TGTGCCAGCAGCTTTGGGACAGGGTTACCCGAGACCCAGTACTTC. This sequence encodes CASSFGTGLPETQYF.

The V call is TRBV11-3, the J call TRBJ2-7; the D gene is possibly TRBD2 (5 bases). CDR1 and CDR2 (germline): SGHNT, YENEEA. This CDR3 has 13 residues. V lost 4 bases and J lost 0, with 7 bases in between. This CDR3 reads CASSSGSSYEQYF. The CDR3 DNA is TGTGCCAGCAGCTCTGGGAGCTCCTACGAGCAGTACTTC.

This chain uses TRBV25-1 with TRBJ2-4; maybe TRBD1 (7 bases). There are 13 residues in the CDR3. V lost 6 bases to trimming and J lost 5 bases, with 11 bases between them. Germline values: CDR1 MGHDK, CDR2 SYGVNS. The chain's CDR3 is CASSQGGENIQYF. In nucleotides, the CDR3 is TGTGCCAGCAGCCAGGGGGGAGAAAACATTCAGTACTTC. Full variable domain (missing parts from reference TRBV25-1 and TRBJ2-4): EADIYQTPRYLVIGTGKKITLECSQTMGHDKMYWYQQDPGMELHLIHYSYGVNSTEKGDLSSESTVSRIRTEHFPLTLESARPSHTSQYLCASSQGGENIQYFGAGTRLSVL.

The J gene is TRBJ2-7, the V gene TRBV11-2, with TRBD1 as a possible D gene (7 bases). CDR1 is SGHAT and CDR2 is FQNNGV in the germline V gene. Trimming cost V 2 bases and J 3 bases, with 14 bases left between them. The CDR3 has 15 residues. The CDR3 loop is CASSLSSQGGYEQYF. DNA of the CDR3: TGTGCCAGCAGCTTAAGTTCCCAGGGGGGCTACGAGCAGTACTTC.

The gene calls are TRBV29-1 and TRBJ2-5; D possibly corresponds to TRBD1 (5 bases). Germline loops: CDR1 SQVTM, CDR2 ANQGSEA. The V and J ends lost 0 bases and 2 bases respectively, with 13 bases between them. The CDR3 is made up of 15 amino acids. CDR3 bases: TGCAGCGTTGAAGATCTTAGGGGTATGCAAGAGACCCAGTACTTC. This gives the protein CSVEDLRGMQETQYF.

Worth noting for this clone: The sample has other DNA sequences that encode this CDR3 too. The chain is built from TRBV7-3 and TRBJ1-1, with D possibly matching TRBD1 (5 bases). The germline V gene has CDR1 SGHTA and CDR2 FQGTGA. This CDR3 region has 13 residues. V lost 9 bases and J 1 base, leaving 12 bases between the germline ends. The CDR3 is CASRQDRNTEAFF. The CDR3 nucleotides are TGTGCCAGTAGACAAGACAGGAACACTGAAGCTTTCTTT.

V is TRBV4-1 and J is TRBJ2-7, with 7 bases aligning to TRBD2. CDR3 length: 17 residues. V dropped 1 base and J dropped 0; count of bases not matched to a gene: 9. Germline values: CDR1 MGHRA, CDR2 YSYEKL. CDR3 protein: CASSQAQTSASSYEQYF. CDR3 nucleotide sequence: TGCGCCAGCAGCCAAGCGCAAACTAGCGCCAGCTCCTACGAGCAGTACTTC.

As to this clone: The junction departs from germline at one end; a sequencing error may be responsible. The V call is TRBV19, the J call TRBJ2-7; 7 positions match TRBD2. The length of the CDR3 is 15 residues. Looked up from germline, CDR1 is LNHDA and CDR2 is SQIVND (reference sequence). The CDR3 DNA reads as TGTGCCAGTAGTATTTTGGCGGGAGACTCCCACGAGCAGTACTTC. Translated: CASSILAGDSHEQYF.

J is TRBJ1-5 and V is TRBV2; tentative D call: TRBD1 (5 bases). CDR1 SNHLY and CDR2 FYNNEI come from the germline V gene. V gave up 3 bases and J gave up 1 base, with 10 bases separating them. CDR3 size: 15 residues. The CDR3 region is CASSEGGGSNQPQHF. As DNA, the CDR3 is TGTGCCAGCAGTGAGGGGGGAGGAAGCAATCAGCCCCAGCATTTT.

There are a few counts of this clone. The CDR3 bases are TGTGCCAGCAGTGAATGGGCAGGGAAGAACACTGAAGCTTTCTTT. This gives the protein CASSEWAGKNTEAFF. The chain combines TRBV2 with TRBJ1-1, with D possibly TRBD1 on 5 matching bases. Trimming pared 2 bases from V and 1 base from J, leaving 11 bases between. Germline lookup yields CDR1 SNHLY and CDR2 FYNNEI. The CDR3 loop spans 15 amino acids.

The count of this clone is one. CDR3 in amino acids: CASSLGSIERQFF. In nucleotides, the CDR3 is TGTGCCAGCAGCTTAGGATCAATCGAGCGGCAGTTCTTC. The gene calls are TRBV7-8 and TRBJ2-1; no firm D call. The CDR3 has 13 amino acids. V was pared by 1 base and J by 12 bases, with 13 bases between. Germline CDR1 and CDR2: SGHVS and FQNEAQ.

J is TRBJ2-6 and V is TRBV7-9; 7 positions match TRBD1. J was trimmed by 0 bases and V by 5 bases; bases with no gene match: 7. Germline CDR1 reads SEHNR; CDR2 reads FQNEAQ (reference sequence). CDR3 length: 17 residues. CDR3 sequence (DNA): TGTGCCAGCAGCACAGGGGCCGTCAACTCTGGGGCCAACGTCCTGACTTTC. This encodes CASSTGAVNSGANVLTF.

The CDR3 coding sequence is TGCAGCGTTGAAGATTCCAGGGGTCCCGAAACGCCTTACGAGCAGTACTTC. It is translated as CSVEDSRGPETPYEQYF. The gene calls are TRBV29-1 and TRBJ2-7, with D tentatively TRBD1 (6 bases). The germline V gene has CDR1 SQVTM and CDR2 ANQGSEA. Trimming cost V 0 bases and J 4 bases, with 22 bases left between them. The CDR3 is made up of 17 amino acids.

The genes are TRBV15 and TRBJ2-1, with 10 bases matching TRBD2. Losses at the gene ends were 4 bases for V and 4 bases for J; bases not matched to a gene: 4. The germline V gene encodes CDR1 LNHNV and CDR2 YYDKDF (reference sequence). This CDR3 region has 15 residues. The CDR3 DNA reads TGTGCCACCAGCAACCGAGCGGGAGGGTACAATGAGCAGTTCTTC. Protein: CATSNRAGGYNEQFF. Based on the CDR3 plus reference TRBV15 and TRBJ2-1, the full variable domain is DAMVIQNPRYQVTQFGKPVTLSCSQTLNHNVMYWYQQKSSQAPKLLFHYYDKDFNNEADTPDNFQSRRPNTSFCFLDIRSPGLGDTAMYLCATSNRAGGYNEQFFGPGTRLTVL.

This rearrangement joins TRBV18 to TRBJ2-2; no clear D. The germline gives CDR1 KGHSH, CDR2 LQKENI. The CDR3 contains 12 residues. Trimming shortened V by 6 bases and J by 4 bases, and 6 bases separated the two germline ends. Written as DNA, the CDR3 is TGTGCCAGCTCTAGTTCCACCGGGGAGCTGTTTTTT. This sequence encodes CASSSSTGELFF.

The V call is TRBV5-4, the J call TRBJ2-1; 9 nucleotides agree with TRBD2. The CDR3 consists of 15 residues. V lost 0 bases to trimming and J lost 8 bases; unmatched junction nucleotides: 6. Germline CDR1 is SGHNT and CDR2 is YYREEE (reference sequence). The CDR3: CASSLDGLASDEQFF. Written as DNA, the CDR3 is TGTGCCAGCAGCTTGGATGGACTAGCGTCCGATGAGCAGTTCTTC.

DNA for the CDR3: TGTGCCAGCGGGAGGGGACTAGCGGGAGGCACAGATACGCAGTATTTT. It specifies CASGRGLAGGTDTQYF. The rearrangement joins TRBV28 to TRBJ2-3; TRBD2 matches 14 bases. V lost 8 bases, J lost 1 base, and 5 bases stayed unmatched. The CDR3 is 16 residues long. Germline V CDR1 and CDR2: MDHEN, SYDVKM.

The CDR3 nucleotides read TGTGCCAGCCAAAGGGGACAGGGAAGGACTGAAGCTTTCTTT. Translating it yields CASQRGQGRTEAFF. The V gene is TRBV6-5, the J gene TRBJ1-1; 9 positions agree with TRBD1. The germline V gene encodes CDR1 MNHEY and CDR2 SVGAGI. The trim removed 8 bases at V and 5 bases at J, leaving 9 bases unmatched. The CDR3 has 14 residues.

This chain uses TRBV18 with TRBJ2-5, with D unclear. This CDR3 spans 13 amino acids. V shed 4 bases and J shed 1 base, with 7 bases lying between them. Germline-derived CDR1 and CDR2 are KGHSH and LQKENI. The CDR3 region is CASSQNSQETQYF. The CDR3 DNA follows: TGTGCCAGCTCACAGAACAGCCAAGAGACCCAGTACTTC.

The rearrangement uses TRBV14 and TRBJ2-4, with 9 bases aligning to TRBD1. CDR1 SGHDN and CDR2 FVKESK come from the germline V gene. This CDR3 region has 14 residues. J gave up 7 bases and V 4 bases, and 5 bases lay outside the gene matches. Written as DNA, the CDR3 is TGTGCCAGCAGCCCTCCCGGGACAGGGAACATTCAGTACTTC. Translation: CASSPPGTGNIQYF.

The chain combines TRBV27 with TRBJ2-5, with D possibly being TRBD1 (5 bases). Germline assignment: CDR1 MNHEY and CDR2 SMNVEV (reference sequence). The CDR3 has 13 residues. Trimming removed 2 bases from V and 9 bases from J, with 13 bases in between. The CDR3 sequence is CASSLGQGRAQYF. The CDR3 nucleotides read TGTGCCAGCAGTTTAGGGCAGGGTCGGGCCCAGTACTTC.

V and J are TRBV19 and TRBJ2-7; D might be TRBD2 (7 bases). This CDR3 has 16 residues. Trimming took off 5 bases at V and 1 base at J, with 18 bases between the two ends. Germline V gene data show CDR1 as LNHDA and CDR2 as SQIVND (reference sequence). CDR3 DNA: TGTGCCAGTAGTCCTAGAGGGGGGGCGGGGTCCTACGAGCAGTACTTC. It specifies CASSPRGGAGSYEQYF.

The genes are TRBV5-6 and TRBJ2-7; possible D gene TRBD2, 7 bases. Trimming removed 6 bases from V and 6 bases from J, with 25 bases in between. CDR3 length equals 16 residues. Germline assignment: CDR1 SGHDT and CDR2 YYEEEE. The CDR3 DNA sequence: TGTGCCAGCACCCGGATGGGGAGGGGGGCGGCTCTCGAGCAGTACTTC. As protein: CASTRMGRGAALEQYF.

The rearrangement links TRBV4-1 to TRBJ2-7; D gene ambiguous. The V end lost 3 bases, the J end lost 0 bases, and 15 bases lay between the germline ends. CDR1 and CDR2 (germline): MGHRA, YSYEKL. The CDR3 consists of 16 residues. CDR3 sequence reads: CASSQGALMRSYEQYF. The DNA of the CDR3 is TGCGCCAGCAGCCAGGGCGCCCTAATGCGCTCCTACGAGCAGTACTTC.

V is TRBV7-3 and J is TRBJ2-7; D remains ambiguous. CDR3 length equals 15 residues. Germline lookup yields CDR1 SGHTA and CDR2 FQGTGA. V dropped 5 bases and J dropped 3 bases, with 17 bases sitting between them. The DNA of the CDR3 is TGTGCCAGCAGCCAGGCCCCAGCAGGTCTCTACGAGCAGTACTTC. Amino acids: CASSQAPAGLYEQYF.

This chain joins TRBV29-1 and TRBJ2-5; D uncertain. Germline V CDR1 and CDR2: SQVTM, ANQGSEA. V was pared by 4 bases and J by 4 bases, with 13 bases between. CDR3 size: 13 residues. The CDR3 DNA sequence: TGCAGCGTTGGTACACAGTTAGGAGAGACCCAGTACTTC. Its protein is CSVGTQLGETQYF.